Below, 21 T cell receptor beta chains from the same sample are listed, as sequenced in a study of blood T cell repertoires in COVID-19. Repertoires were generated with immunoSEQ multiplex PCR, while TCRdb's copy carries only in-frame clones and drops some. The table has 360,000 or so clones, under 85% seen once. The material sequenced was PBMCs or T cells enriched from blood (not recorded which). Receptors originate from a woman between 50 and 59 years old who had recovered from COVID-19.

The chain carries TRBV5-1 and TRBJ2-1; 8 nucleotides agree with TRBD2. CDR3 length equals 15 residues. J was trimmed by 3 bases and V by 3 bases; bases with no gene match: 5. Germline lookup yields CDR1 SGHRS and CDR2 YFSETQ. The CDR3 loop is CASSWTGTSYNEQFF. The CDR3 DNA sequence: TGCGCCAGCAGCTGGACCGGGACTAGCTACAATGAGCAGTTCTTC. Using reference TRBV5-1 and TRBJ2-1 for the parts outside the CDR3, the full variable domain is KAGVTQTPRYLIKTRGQQVTLSCSPISGHRSVSWYQQTPGQGLQFLFEYFSETQRNKGNFPGRFSGRQFSNSRSEMNVSTLELGDSALYLCASSWTGTSYNEQFFGPGTRLTVL.

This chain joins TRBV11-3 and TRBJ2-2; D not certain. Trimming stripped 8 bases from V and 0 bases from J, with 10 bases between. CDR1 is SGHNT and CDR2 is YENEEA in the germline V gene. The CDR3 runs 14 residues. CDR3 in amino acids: CASSSLANTGELFF. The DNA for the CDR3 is TGTGCCAGCTCCAGCCTAGCGAACACCGGGGAGCTGTTTTTT.

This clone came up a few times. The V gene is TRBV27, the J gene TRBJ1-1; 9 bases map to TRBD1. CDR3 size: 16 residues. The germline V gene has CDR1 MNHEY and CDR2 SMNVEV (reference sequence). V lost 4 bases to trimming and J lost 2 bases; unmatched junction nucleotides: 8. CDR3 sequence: CASSSPTGQGNTEAFF. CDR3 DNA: TGTGCCAGCAGTTCCCCGACGGGACAGGGCAACACTGAAGCTTTCTTT.

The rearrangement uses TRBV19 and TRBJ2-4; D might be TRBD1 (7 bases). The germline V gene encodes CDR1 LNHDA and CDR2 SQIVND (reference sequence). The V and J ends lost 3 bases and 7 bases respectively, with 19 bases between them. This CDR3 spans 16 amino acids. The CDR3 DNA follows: TGTGCCAGTAGTATCGACAGGGACTGGGCTTATAACATTCAGTACTTC. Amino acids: CASSIDRDWAYNIQYF.

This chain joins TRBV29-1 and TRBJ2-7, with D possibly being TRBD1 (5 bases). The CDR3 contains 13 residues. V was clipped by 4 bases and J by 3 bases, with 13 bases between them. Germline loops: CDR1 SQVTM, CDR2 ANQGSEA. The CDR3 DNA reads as TGCAGCGTTGTGGAAGGGGTCGGCTACGAGCAGTACTTC. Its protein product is CSVVEGVGYEQYF.

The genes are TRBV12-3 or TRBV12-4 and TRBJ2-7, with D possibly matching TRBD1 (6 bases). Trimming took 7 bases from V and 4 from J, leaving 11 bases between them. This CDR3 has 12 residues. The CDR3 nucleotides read TGTGCCAGCATGGGGGCTCTTTACGAGCAGTACTTC. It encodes CASMGALYEQYF.

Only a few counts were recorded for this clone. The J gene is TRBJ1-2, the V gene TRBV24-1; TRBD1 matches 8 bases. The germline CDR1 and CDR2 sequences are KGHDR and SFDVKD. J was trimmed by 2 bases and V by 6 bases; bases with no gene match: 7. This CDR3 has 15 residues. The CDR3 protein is CATSYRGTPNYGYTF. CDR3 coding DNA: TGTGCCACCAGTTACAGGGGGACCCCAAACTATGGCTACACCTTC.

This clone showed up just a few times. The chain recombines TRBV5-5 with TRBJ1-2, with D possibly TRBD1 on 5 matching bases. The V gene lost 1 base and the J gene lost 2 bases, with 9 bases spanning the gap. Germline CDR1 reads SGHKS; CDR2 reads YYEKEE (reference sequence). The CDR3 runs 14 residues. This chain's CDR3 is CASSLNRLNYGYTF. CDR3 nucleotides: TGTGCCAGCAGCTTGAACAGGCTAAACTATGGCTACACCTTC.

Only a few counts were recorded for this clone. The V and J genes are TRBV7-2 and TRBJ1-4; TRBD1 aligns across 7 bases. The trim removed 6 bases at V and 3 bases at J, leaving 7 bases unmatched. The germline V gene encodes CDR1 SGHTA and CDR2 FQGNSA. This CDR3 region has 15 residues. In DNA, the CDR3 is TGTGCCAGCAGAAAGGCCAGGGGGGCTAATGAAAAACTGTTTTTT. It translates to CASRKARGANEKLFF.

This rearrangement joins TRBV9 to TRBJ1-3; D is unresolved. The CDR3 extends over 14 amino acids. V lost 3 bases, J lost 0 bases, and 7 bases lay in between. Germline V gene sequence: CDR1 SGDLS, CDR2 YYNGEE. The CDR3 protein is CASSEHYSGNTIYF. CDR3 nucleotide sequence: TGTGCCAGCAGCGAACACTACTCTGGAAACACCATATATTTT.

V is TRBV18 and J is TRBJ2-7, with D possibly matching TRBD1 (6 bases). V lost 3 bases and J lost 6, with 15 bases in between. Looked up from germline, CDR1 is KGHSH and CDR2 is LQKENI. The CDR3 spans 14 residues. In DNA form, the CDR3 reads TGTGCCAGCTCACCCGGCAGGGGATTAATCGAGCAGTACTTC. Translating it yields CASSPGRGLIEQYF.

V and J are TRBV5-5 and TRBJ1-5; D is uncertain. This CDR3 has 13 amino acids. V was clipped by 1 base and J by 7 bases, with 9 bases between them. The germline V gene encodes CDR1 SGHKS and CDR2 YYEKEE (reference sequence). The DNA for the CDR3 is TGTGCCAGCAGCTTGATCCGGGAACAGCCCCAGCATTTT. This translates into CASSLIREQPQHF.

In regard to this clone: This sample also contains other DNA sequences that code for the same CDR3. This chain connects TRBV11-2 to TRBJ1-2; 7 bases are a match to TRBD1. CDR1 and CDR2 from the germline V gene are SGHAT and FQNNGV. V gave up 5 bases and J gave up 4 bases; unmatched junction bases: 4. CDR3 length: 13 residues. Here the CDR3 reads CASSPQGGYGYTF. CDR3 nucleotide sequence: TGTGCCAGCAGCCCCCAGGGGGGCTATGGCTACACCTTC.

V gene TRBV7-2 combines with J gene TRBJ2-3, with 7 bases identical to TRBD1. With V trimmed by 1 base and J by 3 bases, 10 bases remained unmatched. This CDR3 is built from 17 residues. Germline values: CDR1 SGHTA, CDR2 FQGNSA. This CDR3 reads CASSLGTGTVLTDTQYF. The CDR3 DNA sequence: TGTGCCAGCAGCTTAGGAACCGGGACAGTCTTAACAGATACGCAGTATTTT.

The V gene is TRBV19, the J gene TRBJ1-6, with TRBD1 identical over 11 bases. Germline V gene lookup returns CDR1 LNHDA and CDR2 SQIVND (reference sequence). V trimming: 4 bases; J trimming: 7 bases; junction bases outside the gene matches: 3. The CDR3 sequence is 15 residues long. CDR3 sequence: CASSTDRGRNSPLHF. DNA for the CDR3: TGTGCCAGTAGTACGGACAGGGGGCGAAATTCACCCCTCCACTTT.

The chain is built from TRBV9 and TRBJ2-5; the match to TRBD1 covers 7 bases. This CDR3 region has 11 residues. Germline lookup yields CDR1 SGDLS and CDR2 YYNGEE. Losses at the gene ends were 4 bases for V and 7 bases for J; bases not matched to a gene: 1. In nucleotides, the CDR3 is TGTGCCAGCAGCCCAGGGGGGACCCAGTACTTC. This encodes CASSPGGTQYF.

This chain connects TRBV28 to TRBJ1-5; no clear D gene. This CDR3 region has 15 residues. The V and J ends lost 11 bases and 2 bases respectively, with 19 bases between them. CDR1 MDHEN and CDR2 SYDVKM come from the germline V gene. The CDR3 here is CAAAAVGPGNQPQHF. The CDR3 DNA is TGTGCCGCAGCGGCGGTAGGGCCAGGCAATCAGCCCCAGCATTTT.

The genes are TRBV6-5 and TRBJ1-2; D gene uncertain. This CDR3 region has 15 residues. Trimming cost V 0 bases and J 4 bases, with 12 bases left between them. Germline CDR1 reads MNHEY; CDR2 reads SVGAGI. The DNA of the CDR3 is TGTGCCAGCAGTTACTCCAGGACCCGGGGCTATGGCTACACCTTC. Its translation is CASSYSRTRGYGYTF.

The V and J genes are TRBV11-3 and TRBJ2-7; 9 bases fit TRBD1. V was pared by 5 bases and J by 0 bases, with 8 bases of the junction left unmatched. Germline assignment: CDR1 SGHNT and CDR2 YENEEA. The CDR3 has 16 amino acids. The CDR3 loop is CASSPGGQGFSYEQYF. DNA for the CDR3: TGTGCCAGCAGCCCAGGGGGACAGGGTTTCTCCTACGAGCAGTACTTC.

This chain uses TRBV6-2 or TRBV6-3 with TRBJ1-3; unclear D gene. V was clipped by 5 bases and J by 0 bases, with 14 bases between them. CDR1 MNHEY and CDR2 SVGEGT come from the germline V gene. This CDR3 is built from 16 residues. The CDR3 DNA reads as TGTGCCAGCAGTCGGGGTCACCCCATCTCTGGAAACACCATATATTTT. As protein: CASSRGHPISGNTIYF.

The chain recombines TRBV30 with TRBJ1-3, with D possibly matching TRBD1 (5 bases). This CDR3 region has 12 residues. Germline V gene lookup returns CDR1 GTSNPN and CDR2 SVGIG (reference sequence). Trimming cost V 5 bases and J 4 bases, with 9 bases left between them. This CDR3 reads CAWQGTGNTIYF. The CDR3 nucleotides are TGTGCCTGGCAGGGTACGGGAAACACCATATATTTT.